Following are 15 T cell receptor beta chains from one sample sequenced in a study of blood T cell repertoires in COVID-19. Produced via immunoSEQ multiplex PCR; TCRdb's table is partial and in-frame only. In the table there are some 380,000 clones, 70% to 90% of which are singletons. Sequenced material: PBMCs or T cells enriched from blood (not recorded which). These receptors came from a middle-aged woman with acute COVID-19.

The chain carries TRBV5-1 and TRBJ2-7, with 8 bases that match TRBD1. V dropped 4 bases and J dropped 3; count of bases not matched to a gene: 6. The CDR3 runs 14 residues. Germline CDR1 is SGHRS and CDR2 is YFSETQ. The CDR3 is CASSPPDRVYEQYF. The CDR3 region has the DNA TGCGCCAGCAGCCCGCCGGACAGGGTCTACGAGCAGTACTTC.

This clone occurred once. The chain carries TRBV3-1 (or the pseudogene TRBV3-2) and TRBJ2-5; D is uncertain. Trimming stripped 0 bases from V and 1 base from J, with 12 bases between. CDR3 length: 16 amino acids. The germline CDR1 and CDR2 sequences are LGHDT and YNNKEL (reference sequence). This CDR3 reads CASSQDRQVGQETQYF. The DNA of the CDR3 is TGTGCCAGCAGCCAAGATAGGCAGGTAGGCCAAGAGACCCAGTACTTC.

Here the CDR3 reads CASSNRQGANSPLHF. The CDR3 bases are TGTGCCAGTAGTAACCGACAGGGCGCTAATTCACCCCTCCACTTT. This chain links TRBV19 with TRBJ1-6, with 7 bases fitting TRBD1. V lost 4 bases and J lost 6; bases outside the gene matches: 6. Per the germline V gene, CDR1 is LNHDA and CDR2 is SQIVND (reference sequence). The CDR3 loop spans 15 amino acids.

This chain links TRBV7-6 with TRBJ1-2; TRBD1 matches at 8 bases. Germline trimming cut 1 base from V and 6 bases from J; bases unmatched to any gene: 4. The CDR3 spans 14 residues. CDR1 SGHVS and CDR2 FNYEAQ come from the germline V gene. The CDR3 bases are TGTGCCAGCAGCTTAGTACAGGGGGAAGATGGCTACACCTTC. Translated: CASSLVQGEDGYTF.

This clone was found once. The genes are TRBV6-1 and TRBJ1-1, with D unclear. Trimming took off 2 bases at V and 4 bases at J, with 11 bases between the two ends. CDR1 is MNHNS and CDR2 is SASEGT in the germline V gene. This CDR3 is 14 amino acids long. CDR3 region: CASSELPGRTEAFF. For the CDR3, the DNA is TGTGCCAGCAGTGAATTGCCCGGTCGCACTGAAGCTTTCTTT.

The chain joins TRBV2 to TRBJ1-5, with 11 bases identical to TRBD1. V was pared by 6 bases and J by 7 bases, with 8 bases of the junction left unmatched. Germline CDR1 is SNHLY and CDR2 is FYNNEI. The CDR3 loop spans 15 amino acids. Written as DNA, the CDR3 is TGTGCCAGCAGACCGGGACAGGGGGGTTCGCAGCCCCAGCATTTT. Translated, it gives CASRPGQGGSQPQHF. Full variable domain (outside the CDR3, taken from reference TRBV2 and TRBJ1-5): EPEVTQTPSHQVTQMGQEVILRCVPISNHLYFYWYRQILGQKVEFLVSFYNNEISEKSEIFDDQFSVERPDGSNFTLKIRSTKLEDSAMYFCASRPGQGGSQPQHFGDGTRLSIL.

The chain links TRBV14 to TRBJ1-2, with TRBD1 identical over 8 bases. This CDR3 region has 15 residues. Losses at the gene ends were 4 bases for V and 6 bases for J; bases not matched to a gene: 10. Per germline, CDR1 SGHDN and CDR2 FVKESK. Here the CDR3 DNA reads TGTGCCAGCAGCCCGATCGACAGGGGCGGTAATGGCTACACCTTC. It codes for CASSPIDRGGNGYTF.

This clone was recorded only once. The rearrangement links TRBV5-1 to TRBJ1-2, with D maybe TRBD1 (6 bases). V dropped 4 bases and J dropped 3 bases, with 16 bases sitting between them. The germline CDR1 and CDR2 sequences are SGHRS and YFSETQ. CDR3 length: 15 residues. The CDR3 bases are TGCGCCAGCAGCCTGGGCAACAGGGAAGACTATGGCTACACCTTC. Its protein product is CASSLGNREDYGYTF.

The genes are TRBV7-8 and TRBJ1-3, with TRBD1 matching 7 bases. V lost 4 bases to trimming and J lost 4 bases; unmatched junction nucleotides: 7. This CDR3 region has 15 residues. CDR1 is SGHVS, CDR2 FQNEAQ, per germline. The CDR3 DNA sequence: TGTGCCAGCAGCTCACCCACAGGGGACGGAAACACCATATATTTT. Its protein is CASSSPTGDGNTIYF.

The rearrangement uses TRBV19 and TRBJ2-3, with 9 bases aligning to TRBD2. Germline V CDR1 and CDR2: LNHDA, SQIVND (reference sequence). V gave up 1 base and J gave up 6 bases; unmatched junction bases: 8. CDR3 length: 16 amino acids. Here the CDR3 reads CASSIGGVAGADTQYF. CDR3 nucleotides: TGTGCCAGTAGTATAGGTGGAGTAGCGGGGGCGGATACGCAGTATTTT.

The chain recombines TRBV27 with TRBJ1-1; 9 bases line up with TRBD1. CDR1 and CDR2 from the germline V gene are MNHEY and SMNVEV (reference sequence). J lost 5 bases, V lost 4 bases, and 8 bases had no gene match. The length of the CDR3 is 15 residues. CDR3 coding DNA: TGTGCCAGCAGTTCCCTCCGGGACAGGGAAACTGAAGCTTTCTTT. Its translation: CASSSLRDRETEAFF.

The V call is TRBV3-1 (or the pseudogene TRBV3-2), the J call TRBJ1-1; D not certain. Trimming took 1 base from V and 4 from J, leaving 10 bases between them. This CDR3 comprises 14 residues. CDR1 and CDR2 from the germline V gene are LGHDT and YNNKEL (reference sequence). Here the CDR3 DNA reads TGTGCCAGCAGCCAAGGGGGAGGGATCACTGAAGCTTTCTTT. Its translation is CASSQGGGITEAFF.

The rearrangement links TRBV7-2 to TRBJ2-7; D ambiguous. CDR1 is SGHTA, CDR2 FQGNSA, per germline. Trimming cost V 4 bases and J 6 bases, with 7 bases left between them. This CDR3 spans 11 amino acids. CDR3 DNA sequence: TGTGCCAGCAGCTCAATGAGCGAGCAGTACTTC. This sequence encodes CASSSMSEQYF.

The rearrangement joins TRBV18 to TRBJ2-6, with D possibly TRBD1 on 6 matching bases. The CDR3 extends over 16 amino acids. Germline assignment: CDR1 KGHSH and CDR2 LQKENI. The V end was cut by 2 bases, the J end by 4 bases, with 12 bases between. CDR3 sequence: CASSPFGGAGANVLTF. The CDR3 bases are TGTGCCAGCTCACCATTTGGGGGCGCGGGGGCCAACGTCCTGACTTTC.

The CDR3 sequence is CASSPRDRGFGETQYF. In DNA, the CDR3 is TGTGCCAGCAGCCCCCGGGACAGGGGGTTTGGAGAGACCCAGTACTTC. The chain couples TRBV7-8 to TRBJ2-5; 11 nucleotides align to TRBD1. Germline V lookup: CDR1 SGHVS, CDR2 FQNEAQ. The trim removed 5 bases at V and 4 bases at J, leaving 9 bases unmatched. The length of the CDR3 is 16 residues.